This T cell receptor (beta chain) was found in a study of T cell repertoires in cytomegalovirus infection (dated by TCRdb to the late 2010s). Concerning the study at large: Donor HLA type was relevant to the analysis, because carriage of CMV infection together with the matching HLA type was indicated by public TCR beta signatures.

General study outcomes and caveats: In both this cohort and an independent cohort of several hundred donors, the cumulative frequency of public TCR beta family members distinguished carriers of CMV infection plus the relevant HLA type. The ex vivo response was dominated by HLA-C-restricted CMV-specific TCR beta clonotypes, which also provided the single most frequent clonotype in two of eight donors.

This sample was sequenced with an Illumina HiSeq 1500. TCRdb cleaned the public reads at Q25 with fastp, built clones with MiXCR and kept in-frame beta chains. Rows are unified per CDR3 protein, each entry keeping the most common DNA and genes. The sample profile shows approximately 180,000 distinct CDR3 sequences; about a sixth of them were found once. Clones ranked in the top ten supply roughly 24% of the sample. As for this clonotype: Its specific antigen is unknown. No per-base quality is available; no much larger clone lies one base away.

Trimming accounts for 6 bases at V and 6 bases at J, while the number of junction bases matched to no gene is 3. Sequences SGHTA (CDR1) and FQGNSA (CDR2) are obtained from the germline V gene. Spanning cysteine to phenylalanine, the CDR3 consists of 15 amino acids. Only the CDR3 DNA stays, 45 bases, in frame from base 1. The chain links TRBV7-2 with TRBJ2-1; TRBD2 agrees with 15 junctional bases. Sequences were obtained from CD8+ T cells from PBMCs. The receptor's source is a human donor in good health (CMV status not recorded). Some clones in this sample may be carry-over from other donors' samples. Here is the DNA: TGTGCCAGCAGTTGGACTAGCGGGGGGGCCAATGAGCAGTTCTTC. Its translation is CASSWTSGGANEQFF.